This record covers a single TCR beta chain. The antigen it binds to is not known. The junction departs from the called germline gene at one end, perhaps through a read error. Total RNA and DNA were co-extracted from about 19-30 mg of bulk tissue with the AllPrep DNA/RNA mini kit, without cell sorting. Roughly five patients with histopathologically diagnosed primary liver carcinoma underwent surgical resection in China between late 2015 and March 2016. At the time of sampling, the patients had chronic HBV infection and had not received any treatment. Five spatially separated regions were sampled per tumor: superior, inferior, left-lateral and right-lateral poles, plus the tumor centre. Histology showed that every tumor sample contained more than 85% viable tumor cells. Fresh tumor and adjacent tissue pieces were bisected, with one half stored in RNAlater at -80 degrees C and the other half sent for histology.

The CDR3 numbers 15 residues from cysteine through phenylalanine. The retained sequence is limited to the CDR3, 45 bases, with the frame set at the first base. This record belongs to a study of tumor-infiltrating lymphocytes in primary liver carcinoma (dated by TCRdb to about 2017). The study in broad terms: Of the five patients, three men and two women aged 30 to 69 years, four had hepatocellular carcinoma and one had combined HCC and intrahepatic cholangiocarcinoma. For each liver tumor, the study sampled five regions along with adjacent normal tissue and blood, and applied TCRbeta repertoire sequencing, expression microarrays and whole-exome sequencing. The five patients had tumors staged T1-T3 N0M0, with maximum diameters ranging from roughly 4 to 10 cm. High reproducibility was observed for the technical replicate repertoires, with mean shared-clone rates approximately 0.92 and correlation coefficients above 0.95. A total of roughly 35 specimens from 5 patients went through TCRbeta repertoire sequencing, namely 25 tumor regions, 5 adjacent noncancerous liver tissues and 5 peripheral blood samples. Roughly 3.5 to 8 million productive TCRbeta reads were obtained per sample, and no significant difference in read depth was found between tissue types. To link TCRbeta repertoire diversity to the local molecular phenotype, the approximately 23 tumor region samples were profiled with Agilent mRNA microarrays.

TCRbeta-specific cDNA was reverse-transcribed from 500 to 550 ng total RNA using a constant-region primer and ProtoScript II reverse transcriptase. Construction of the TCRbeta libraries relied on three nested rounds of multiplex PCR, following a slightly modified ARM-PCR procedure. Multiplex TRBV1-TRBV30 forward primers and a Cbeta reverse primer were used in the first two PCR rounds, each of which was run for approximately 11 cycles. A final 25-cycle PCR with Deep VentR polymerase added sample barcodes and Illumina adapters. Before sequencing, amplicons between 200 and 500 bp were purified from gel using a QIAquick gel extraction kit. TCRbeta amplicons were sequenced on an Illumina HiSeq 2500 with 250-bp paired-end reads. In the authors' own workflow: Reads were quality-trimmed with Trimmomatic v0.33, and paired reads were merged with FLASH v1.2.11 to recover full CDR3 sequences. V, D and J germline segments were assigned to the rearranged TCRbeta sequences by MiGEC v1.2.1b. Clonotype statistics, along with Shannon-Wiener diversity indices, were calculated using VDJtools v1.0.0. Except for diversity analysis, only the 250 most abundant clonotypes of each sample were used in subsequent analyses to reduce sampling bias. Using fastp trimming at Q25 and MiXCR clonotype assembly, TCRdb reanalyzed the public sequencing data and kept in-frame beta chains. Merged by CDR3 protein, the rows form single entries marked with the most common genes and DNA. TCRdb, rather than the study authors, made the V and J calls. This sample gives 100,000 or so distinct CDR3 sequences in total; around 84% of them show up just once. Approximately 20% of the sample lies in the top ten.

The study at large found these results: Since the samples were bulk and unsorted, there was no way to compare CD4+ and CD8+ T cell repertoires. Just about 7.5-25% of top clones turned up in all five regions of a tumor, which suggests spatial heterogeneity among tumor-infiltrating T cells. Repertoire overlap was higher between tumor regions (mean roughly 35%) than tumor-adjacent (around 17%) or tumor-blood (approximately 15%) pairs, consistent with antigen-driven expansion. Because only the TCR beta chain was sequenced and unpaired alpha chains were not captured, true repertoire diversity is likely underestimated. With just 4 to 6 patients in the study, the authors point out that the findings should be validated in a larger study. Compared with blood, tumors had a significantly larger share of the repertoire taken up by the top 250 clones (p = 0.039).

The chain links TRBV12-3 or TRBV12-4 with TRBJ2-3, and perhaps TRBD1 as D gene, on 5 matching bases. The TCR sequence derives from a man aged 40-49 years with primary liver carcinoma and hepatitis B virus infection. Source material: liver tumor tissue from sampling region 3. The sample's cell subset or site label, in plain terms: tumor region T3, left-lateral pole. In nucleotide form, the sequence is TGTGCCAGCAGCTCCAACCAGATGGACACAGATACCCAGTATTTT. The resulting protein is CASSSNQMDTDTQYF.